Shown below are 12 T cell receptor beta chains from a single sample sequenced in a study of shared clonotypes between healthy human individuals. The method was immunoSEQ multiplex PCR; TCRdb's version includes in-frame clones alone and lacks a portion of them. The sample yields some 660,000 clones, roughly 72% seen once. What was sequenced was memory CD4+ T cells sorted from blood. As for subset: CD45RA-negative fraction. The receptor source for this set is a woman in her 30s in good health.

The gene calls are TRBV18 and TRBJ2-2; tentative D call: TRBD1 (6 bases). The CDR3 is 14 residues long. Germline V gives CDR1 KGHSH, CDR2 LQKENI. V gave up 6 bases and J gave up 4 bases, with 12 bases separating them. The CDR3 spells CASSYQTGTGELFF. The CDR3 bases are TGTGCCAGCTCGTATCAGACAGGCACCGGGGAGCTGTTTTTT.

The chain joins TRBV6-6 to TRBJ1-5; D ambiguous. Germline V CDR1 and CDR2: MNHNY, SVGAGI (reference sequence). The CDR3 is made up of 13 amino acids. Between the trimmed V and J ends, which lost 2 bases and 6 bases, there was a span of 8 bases. The CDR3 region has the DNA TGTGCCAGCAGTTACGCGTGGATTCAGCCCCAGCATTTT. It yields the protein CASSYAWIQPQHF.

The chain joins TRBV7-7 to TRBJ2-5; perhaps TRBD1 as D (7 bases). Per germline, CDR1 SSHAT and CDR2 FNYEAQ (reference sequence). Trimming took off 5 bases at V and 5 bases at J, with 15 bases between the two ends. The CDR3 spans 14 residues. Here the CDR3 reads CASSHGRGDETQYF. CDR3 coding DNA: TGTGCCAGCAGCCACGGCAGGGGGGATGAGACCCAGTACTTC.

The chain joins TRBV7-2 to TRBJ2-1; the match to TRBD1 covers 9 bases. CDR1 is SGHTA, CDR2 FQGNSA, per germline. V trimming: 1 base; J trimming: 8 bases; junction bases outside the gene matches: 6. The CDR3 is 15 residues long. The CDR3 DNA reads as TGTGCCAGCAGCTTAGTAGTGACAGGGGGGCATGAGCAGTTCTTC. It is translated as CASSLVVTGGHEQFF. The full variable domain, with the rest looked up from reference TRBV7-2 and TRBJ2-1, is GAGVSQSPSNKVTEKGKDVELRCDPISGHTALYWYRQSLGQGLEFLIYFQGNSAPDKSGLPSDRFSAERTGGSVSTLTIQRTQQEDSAVYLCASSLVVTGGHEQFFGPGTRLTVL.

V gene TRBV7-3 combines with J gene TRBJ1-1, with D unclear. The V gene's germline CDR1 is SGHTA and CDR2 FQGTGA. The ends were cut back, 1 base at V and 3 bases at J, with 12 bases in the middle. The CDR3 contains 15 residues. CDR3 sequence (DNA): TGTGCCAGCAGCTTAATTAGTGTCCCCGACACTGAAGCTTTCTTT. Translation: CASSLISVPDTEAFF.

The V call is TRBV6-5, the J call TRBJ1-2; the D gene is possibly TRBD1 (5 bases). V lost 0 bases and J lost 5, with 13 bases in between. The CDR3 length is 15 residues. Germline V gene sequence: CDR1 MNHEY, CDR2 SVGAGI. The CDR3 DNA sequence: TGTGCCAGCAGTTACTCCGGGGTGGGGACTTATGGCTACACCTTC. Translated, it gives CASSYSGVGTYGYTF.

The sample holds a few counts of this clone. V gene TRBV6-1 combines with J gene TRBJ2-7, with D perhaps TRBD2 (5 bases). Per the germline V gene, CDR1 is MNHNS and CDR2 is SASEGT. V dropped 3 bases and J dropped 9 bases, with 9 bases sitting between them. The CDR3 totals 11 residues. The CDR3 region has the DNA TGTGCCAGCAGTGAGGATGCGGGGCAGTACTTC. It yields the protein CASSEDAGQYF.

This chain links TRBV9 with TRBJ1-1, with no clear D. Per the germline V gene, CDR1 is SGDLS and CDR2 is YYNGEE. V shed 4 bases and J shed 0 bases, with 13 bases lying between them. This CDR3 has 15 residues. CDR3 residues: CASSPQPNLNTEAFF. The CDR3 bases are TGTGCCAGCAGCCCCCAACCGAACCTGAACACTGAAGCTTTCTTT.

This chain uses TRBV7-9 with TRBJ2-3, with D maybe TRBD2 (6 bases). V lost 0 bases to trimming and J lost 0 bases, with 10 bases between them. CDR1 and CDR2 (germline): SEHNR, FQNEAQ (reference sequence). This CDR3 region has 16 residues. The CDR3 loop reads CASSLAGTRSTDTQYF. In nucleotides, the CDR3 is TGTGCCAGCAGCTTAGCCGGGACTCGTAGCACAGATACGCAGTATTTT. Variable domain in full (rest from reference TRBV7-9 and TRBJ2-3): DTGVSQNPRHKITKRGQNVTFRCDPISEHNRLYWYRQTLGQGPEFLTYFQNEAQLEKSRLLSDRFSAERPKGSFSTLEIQRTEQGDSAMYLCASSLAGTRSTDTQYFGPGTRLTVL.

This clone has only a few counts. This rearrangement joins TRBV19 to TRBJ2-5; maybe TRBD1 (6 bases). Per the germline V gene, CDR1 is LNHDA and CDR2 is SQIVND (reference sequence). The V end lost 6 bases, the J end lost 5 bases, and 16 bases lay between the germline ends. The CDR3 totals 14 residues. This chain's CDR3 is CASRARGAGETQYF. The CDR3 coding sequence is TGTGCCAGTAGGGCCAGGGGTGCTGGGGAGACCCAGTACTTC. Full variable domain (remainder filled in from reference TRBV19 and TRBJ2-5): DGGITQSPKYLFRKEGQNVTLSCEQNLNHDAMYWYRQDPGQGLRLIYYSQIVNDFQKGDIAEGYSVSREKKESFPLTVTSAQKNPTAFYLCASRARGAGETQYFGPGTRLLVL.

V usage is TRBV7-8 and J usage is TRBJ2-1; no reliable D call. This CDR3 has 12 amino acids. CDR1 is SGHVS, CDR2 FQNEAQ, per germline. Trimming removed 5 bases from V and 9 bases from J, with 11 bases in between. Written as DNA, the CDR3 is TGTGCCAGCAGCATAAGTCGGGCTGAGCAGTTCTTC. It encodes CASSISRAEQFF. Full variable domain (rest looked up from reference TRBV7-8 and TRBJ2-1): GAGVSQSPRYKVAKRGQDVALRCDPISGHVSLFWYQQALGQGPEFLTYFQNEAQLDKSGLPSDRFFAERPEGSVSTLKIQRTQQEDSAVYLCASSISRAEQFFGPGTRLTVL.

The chain employs TRBV7-9 and TRBJ1-4, with D maybe TRBD1 (6 bases). Germline CDR1 reads SEHNR; CDR2 reads FQNEAQ (reference sequence). This CDR3 is 14 amino acids long. The V and J ends lost 4 bases and 0 bases respectively, with 6 bases between them. CDR3: CASSSGATNEKLFF. The CDR3 DNA is TGTGCCAGCAGCTCAGGGGCAACTAATGAAAAACTGTTTTTT. Full variable domain (remainder filled in from reference TRBV7-9 and TRBJ1-4): DTGVSQNPRHKITKRGQNVTFRCDPISEHNRLYWYRQTLGQGPEFLTYFQNEAQLEKSRLLSDRFSAERPKGSFSTLEIQRTEQGDSAMYLCASSSGATNEKLFFGSGTQLSVL.